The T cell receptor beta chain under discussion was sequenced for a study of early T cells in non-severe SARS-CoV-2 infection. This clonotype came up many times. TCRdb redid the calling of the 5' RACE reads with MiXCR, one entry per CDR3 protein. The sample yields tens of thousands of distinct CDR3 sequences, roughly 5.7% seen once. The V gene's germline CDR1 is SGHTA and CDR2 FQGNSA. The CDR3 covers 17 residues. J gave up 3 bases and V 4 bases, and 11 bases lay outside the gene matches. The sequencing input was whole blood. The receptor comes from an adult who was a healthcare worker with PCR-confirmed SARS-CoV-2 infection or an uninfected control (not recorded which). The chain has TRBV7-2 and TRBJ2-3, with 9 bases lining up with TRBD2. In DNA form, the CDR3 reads TGTGCCAGCAGCTCCCTAGGGGCGGGAGGGCCGACAGATACGCAGTATTTT. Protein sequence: CASSSLGAGGPTDTQYF.